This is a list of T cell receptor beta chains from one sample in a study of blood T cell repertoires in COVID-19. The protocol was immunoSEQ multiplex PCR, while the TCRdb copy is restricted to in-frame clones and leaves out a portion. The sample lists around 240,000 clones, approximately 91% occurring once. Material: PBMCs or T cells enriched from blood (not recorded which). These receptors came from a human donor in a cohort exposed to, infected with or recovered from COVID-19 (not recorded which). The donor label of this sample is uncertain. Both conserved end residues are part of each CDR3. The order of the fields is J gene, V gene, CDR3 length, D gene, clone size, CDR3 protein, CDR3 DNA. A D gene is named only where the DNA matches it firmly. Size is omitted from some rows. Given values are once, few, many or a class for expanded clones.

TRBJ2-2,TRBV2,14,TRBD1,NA,CASGQGFDTGELFF,TGTGCCAGCGGACAGGGTTTTGACACCGGGGAGCTGTTTTTT
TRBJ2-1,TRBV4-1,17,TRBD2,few,CASSQPRSGRLYNEQFF,TGCGCCAGCAGCCAGCCGCGCAGCGGGAGGCTCTACAATGAGCAGTTCTTC
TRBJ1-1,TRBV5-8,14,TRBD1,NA,CASSRDRAGTEAFF,TGTGCCAGCAGCAGGGACAGGGCGGGCACTGAAGCTTTCTTT
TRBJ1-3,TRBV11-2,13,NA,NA,CASSLDNRNTIYF,TGTGCCAGCAGCTTGGACAACCGAAACACCATATATTTT
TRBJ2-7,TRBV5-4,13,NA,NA,CASSLEAGYEQYF,TGTGCCAGCAGCTTGGAAGCGGGTTACGAGCAGTACTTC
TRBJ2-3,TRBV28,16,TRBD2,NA,CASSRRLAGGTDTQYF,TGTGCCAGCAGCCGTCGACTAGCGGGGGGCACAGATACGCAGTATTTT
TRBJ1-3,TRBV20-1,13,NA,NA,CSASFSSGNTIYF,TGCAGTGCTAGTTTCAGCTCTGGAAACACCATATATTTT
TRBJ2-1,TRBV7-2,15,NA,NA,CASSLEQGAYNEQFF,TGTGCCAGCAGCTTAGAACAGGGCGCATACAATGAGCAGTTCTTC
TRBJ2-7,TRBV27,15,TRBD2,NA,CASSSLAGGFYEQYF,TGTGCCAGCAGTTCGCTAGCGGGGGGATTCTACGAGCAGTACTTC
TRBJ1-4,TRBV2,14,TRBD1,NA,CASTKEGAREKLFF,TGTGCCAGTACGAAAGAGGGGGCGCGGGAAAAACTGTTTTTT
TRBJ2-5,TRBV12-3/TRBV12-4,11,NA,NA,CASSRAQTQYF,TGTGCCAGCAGTCGAGCTCAGACCCAGTACTTC
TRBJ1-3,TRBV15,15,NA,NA,CATSRARTGGNTIYF,TGTGCCACCAGCAGAGCCAGGACTGGGGGAAACACCATATATTTT
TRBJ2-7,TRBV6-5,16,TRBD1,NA,CASSYRTGDLFYEQYF,TGTGCCAGCAGTTACCGGACAGGGGACTTATTCTACGAGCAGTACTTC
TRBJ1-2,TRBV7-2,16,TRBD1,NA,CASSLVGGGYGEGYTF,TGTGCCAGCAGCTTAGTTGGAGGGGGCTACGGAGAGGGCTACACCTTC
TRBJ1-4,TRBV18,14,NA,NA,CASSPTERDEKLFF,TGTGCCAGCTCACCGACCGAGAGGGATGAAAAACTGTTTTTT
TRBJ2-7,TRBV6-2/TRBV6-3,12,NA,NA,CASSLSSYEQYF,TGTGCCAGCAGCCTCAGCTCCTACGAGCAGTACTTC
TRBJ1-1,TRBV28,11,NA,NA,CASSIRVEAFF,TGTGCCAGCAGTATCAGGGTTGAAGCTTTCTTT
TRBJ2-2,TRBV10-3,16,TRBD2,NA,CAILGTSGANTGELFF,TGTGCCATCCTCGGGACTAGCGGGGCGAACACCGGGGAGCTGTTTTTT
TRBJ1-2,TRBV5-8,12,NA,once,CASRTLNYGYTF,TGTGCCAGCCGGACACTTAACTATGGCTACACCTTC
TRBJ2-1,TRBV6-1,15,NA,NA,CASSEARSSYNEQFF,TGTGCCAGCAGTGAAGCGAGGAGCTCCTACAATGAGCAGTTCTTC
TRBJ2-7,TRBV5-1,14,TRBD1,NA,CASSEQGASYEQYF,TGCGCCAGCAGCGAGCAGGGGGCCTCCTACGAGCAGTACTTC
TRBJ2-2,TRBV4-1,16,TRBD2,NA,CASSPGSGGRPGELFF,TGCGCCAGCAGCCCCGGCAGCGGGGGGAGGCCCGGGGAGCTGTTTTTT
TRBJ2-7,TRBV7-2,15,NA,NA,CASSAAGGRSYEQYF,TGTGCCAGCAGCGCAGCCGGGGGTAGGTCCTACGAGCAGTACTTC
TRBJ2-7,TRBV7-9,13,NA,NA,CASRADNSYEQYF,TGTGCCAGCAGGGCAGACAACTCCTACGAGCAGTACTTC
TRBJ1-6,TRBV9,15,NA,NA,CASSGGEFPFSPLHF,TGTGCCAGCAGCGGGGGGGAGTTCCCTTTTTCACCCCTCCACTTT
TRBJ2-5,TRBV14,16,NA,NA,CASSQGKDIVQETQYF,TGTGCCAGCAGCCAGGGAAAGGACATCGTCCAAGAGACCCAGTACTTC
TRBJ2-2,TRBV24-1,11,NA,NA,CATSGAAQLFF,TGTGCCACCAGTGGGGCCGCACAGCTGTTTTTT
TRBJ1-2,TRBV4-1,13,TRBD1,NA,CASSPPGGRGYTF,TGCGCCAGCAGCCCCCCAGGGGGACGTGGCTACACCTTC
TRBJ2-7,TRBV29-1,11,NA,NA,CSVQYFYEQYF,TGCAGCGTCCAATACTTCTACGAGCAGTACTTC
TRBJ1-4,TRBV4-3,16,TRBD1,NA,CASSQVGGTGSEKLFF,TGCGCCAGCAGCCAAGTTGGAGGGACAGGGTCCGAAAAACTGTTTTTT
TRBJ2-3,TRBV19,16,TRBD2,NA,CASSMAGGEPTDTQYF,TGTGCCAGTAGTATGGCGGGGGGGGAGCCTACAGATACGCAGTATTTT
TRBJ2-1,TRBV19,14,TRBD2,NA,CASSIRAGESEQFF,TGTGCCAGTAGTATCCGAGCGGGGGAAAGCGAGCAGTTCTTC
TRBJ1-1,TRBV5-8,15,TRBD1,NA,CASSLDRGQDTEAFF,TGTGCCAGCAGCTTGGATAGGGGGCAGGACACTGAAGCTTTCTTT
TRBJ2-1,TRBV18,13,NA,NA,CASSQGTYNEQFF,TGTGCCAGCTCCCAGGGGACCTACAATGAGCAGTTCTTC
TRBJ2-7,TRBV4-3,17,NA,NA,CASSQESSHFLNYEQYF,TGCGCCAGCAGCCAAGAGAGCTCCCACTTCCTAAACTACGAGCAGTACTTC
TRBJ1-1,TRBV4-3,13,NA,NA,CASSPVSGTEAFF,TGCGCCAGCAGCCCTGTGTCGGGTACTGAAGCTTTCTTT
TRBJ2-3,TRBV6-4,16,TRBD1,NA,CASSESMGQGEDTQYF,TGTGCCAGCAGTGAATCAATGGGACAGGGTGAAGATACGCAGTATTTT
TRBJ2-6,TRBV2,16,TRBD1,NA,CASTGQGISGANVLTF,TGTGCCAGCACCGGACAGGGAATCTCTGGGGCCAACGTCCTGACTTTC
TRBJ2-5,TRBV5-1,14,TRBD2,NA,CASSLSGGLETQYF,TGCGCCAGCAGCTTGAGCGGGGGGCTAGAGACCCAGTACTTC
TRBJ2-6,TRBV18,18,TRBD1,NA,CASSTNRGQSSGANVLTF,TGTGCCAGCTCAACGAACAGGGGGCAGAGCTCTGGGGCCAACGTCCTGACTTTC
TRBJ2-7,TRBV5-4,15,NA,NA,CASSLAGQRYYEQYF,TGTGCCAGCAGCTTGGCCGGACAGAGATACTACGAGCAGTACTTC
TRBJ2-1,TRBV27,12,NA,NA,CASFDSNNEQFF,TGTGCCAGCTTTGACAGTAACAATGAGCAGTTCTTC
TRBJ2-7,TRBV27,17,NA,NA,CATPGGVVEGNCYEQYF,TGTGCCACCCCTGGCGGGGTCGTGGAAGGGAACTGCTACGAGCAGTACTTC
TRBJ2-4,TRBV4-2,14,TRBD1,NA,CASRMRTGEAIQYF,TGTGCCAGCCGCATGAGGACAGGGGAAGCCATTCAGTACTTC
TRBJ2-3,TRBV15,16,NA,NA,CATSRASPGGTDTQYF,TGTGCCACCAGCAGAGCCTCCCCCGGGGGCACAGATACGCAGTATTTT
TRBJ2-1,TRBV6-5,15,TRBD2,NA,CASSYGTSGNNEQFF,TGTGCCAGCAGTTACGGGACTAGCGGCAACAATGAGCAGTTCTTC
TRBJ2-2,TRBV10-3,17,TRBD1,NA,CAISEPGQGTNTGELFF,TGTGCCATCAGTGAGCCGGGACAGGGGACGAACACCGGGGAGCTGTTTTTT
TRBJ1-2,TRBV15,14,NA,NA,CATSRGEEGNGYTF,TGTGCCACCAGCAGAGGGGAGGAGGGAAACGGCTACACCTTC
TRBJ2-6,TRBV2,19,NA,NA,CASSPRRHFAWAGANVLTF,TGTGCCAGCAGCCCGCGGAGGCACTTTGCGTGGGCTGGGGCCAACGTCCTGACTTTC